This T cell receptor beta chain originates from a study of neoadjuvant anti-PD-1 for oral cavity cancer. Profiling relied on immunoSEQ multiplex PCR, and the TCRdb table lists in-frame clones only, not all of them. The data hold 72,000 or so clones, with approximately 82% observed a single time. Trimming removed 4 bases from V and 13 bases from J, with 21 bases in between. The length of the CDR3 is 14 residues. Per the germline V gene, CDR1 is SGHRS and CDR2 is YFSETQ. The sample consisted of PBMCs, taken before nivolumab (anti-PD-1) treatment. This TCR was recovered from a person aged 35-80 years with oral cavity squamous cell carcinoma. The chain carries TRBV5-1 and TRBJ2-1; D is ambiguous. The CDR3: CASSGVTEPGYQFF. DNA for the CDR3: TGCGCCAGCAGCGGGGTCACGGAGCCTGGTTATCAGTTCTTC.